Listed below are T cell receptor beta chains from one sample, sequenced in a study of T cell responses to AZD1222 COVID-19 vaccine. Measured with immunoSEQ multiplex PCR; TCRdb has only the in-frame clones, and not every one. The sample contains about 110,000 clones, approximately 90% of which appear only once. Sequencing was performed on peripheral blood, taken on day 0 of AZD1222 vaccination. These receptors were taken from an adult in good health. CDR3s include the opening cysteine and the closing phenylalanine or tryptophan. Fields, in order: J gene, clone size, D gene, V gene, CDR3 protein, CDR3 DNA. A D gene is named only where the DNA matches it firmly. A clone size is listed for some rows: how often the clone was seen (once, few, many), or a class if it is expanded.

J: TRBJ1-1; size: .; D: .; V: TRBV2; CDR3: CASNLQGFGNTEAFF; DNA: TGTGCCAGCAATTTACAGGGTTTTGGGAACACTGAAGCTTTCTTT
J: TRBJ2-1; size: .; D: .; V: TRBV29-1; CDR3: CSVPGWGNEQFF; DNA: TGCAGCGTCCCGGGATGGGGGAATGAGCAGTTCTTC
J: TRBJ1-2; size: .; D: .; V: TRBV11-2; CDR3: CASSFLYSGYTF; DNA: TGTGCCAGCAGCTTTCTCTACTCTGGCTACACCTTC
J: TRBJ1-5; size: .; D: TRBD1; V: TRBV7-9; CDR3: CASSHGQGSLDQPQHF; DNA: TGTGCCAGCAGCCACGGACAGGGCTCTTTGGATCAGCCCCAGCATTTT
J: TRBJ1-2; size: few; D: TRBD1; V: TRBV11-2; CDR3: CASSPSMGQGADGGYTF; DNA: TGTGCCAGCAGCCCCTCAATGGGACAGGGGGCGGATGGCGGCTACACCTTC
J: TRBJ1-1; size: .; D: .; V: TRBV29-1; CDR3: CSVVGGNTEAFF; DNA: TGCAGCGTTGTTGGGGGAAACACTGAAGCTTTCTTT
J: TRBJ2-1; size: once; D: .; V: TRBV12-3/TRBV12-4; CDR3: CASQRPDTSEQFF; DNA: TGTGCCAGCCAAAGACCGGACACAAGTGAGCAGTTCTTC
J: TRBJ1-5; size: .; D: TRBD1; V: TRBV30; CDR3: CAWSSGTASNQPQHF; DNA: TGTGCCTGGAGCTCGGGGACAGCAAGCAATCAGCCCCAGCATTTT
J: TRBJ2-7; size: .; D: .; V: TRBV29-1; CDR3: CPYFPYEQYF; DNA: TGCCCTTACTTCCCCTACGAGCAGTACTTC
J: TRBJ2-3; size: .; D: TRBD2; V: TRBV3-1/TRBV3-2; CDR3: CASSPLAGTDTQYF; DNA: TGTGCCAGCAGCCCATTAGCGGGAACGGATACGCAGTATTTT
J: TRBJ1-2; size: .; D: .; V: TRBV6-5; CDR3: CASSRTGTHYGYTF; DNA: TGTGCCAGCAGCCGGACCGGGACCCACTATGGCTACACCTTC
J: TRBJ2-7; size: .; D: .; V: TRBV6-5; CDR3: CASRHGPSYEQYF; DNA: TGTGCCAGCAGGCACGGACCCTCCTACGAGCAGTACTTC
J: TRBJ1-2; size: .; D: .; V: TRBV24-1; CDR3: CATSDTDFGYTF; DNA: TGTGCCACCAGTGATACAGATTTTGGCTACACCTTC
J: TRBJ1-2; size: .; D: .; V: TRBV7-8; CDR3: CASSRSRDNYGYTF; DNA: TGTGCCAGCAGCCGTAGCAGGGACAACTATGGCTACACCTTC
J: TRBJ2-5; size: once; D: .; V: TRBV5-1; CDR3: CASSPQAETQYF; DNA: TGCGCCAGCAGCCCCCAAGCGGAGACCCAGTACTTC
J: TRBJ1-5; size: .; D: .; V: TRBV18; CDR3: CASSRADNQPQHF; DNA: TGTGCCAGCTCACGGGCGGACAATCAGCCCCAGCATTTT
J: TRBJ2-3; size: once; D: TRBD2; V: TRBV11-2; CDR3: CASSFGTAGLDTDTQYF; DNA: TGTGCCAGCAGCTTTGGAACAGCGGGGCTCGATACTGATACGCAGTATTTT
J: TRBJ2-5; size: .; D: TRBD1; V: TRBV28; CDR3: CASSLRQGSKTQYF; DNA: TGTGCCAGCAGTTTGCGACAGGGTTCGAAGACCCAGTACTTC
J: TRBJ2-2; size: .; D: .; V: TRBV4-2; CDR3: CASSHITGELFF; DNA: TGTGCCAGCAGCCATATCACCGGGGAGCTGTTTTTT
J: TRBJ2-3; size: once; D: .; V: TRBV13; CDR3: CASSLTGVARGTQYF; DNA: TGTGCCAGCAGCTTGACCGGAGTCGCCCGAGGTACGCAGTATTTT
J: TRBJ2-1; size: .; D: .; V: TRBV3-1/TRBV3-2; CDR3: CASSQAGWDTRNEQFF; DNA: TGTGCCAGCAGCCAAGCTGGATGGGACACCAGGAATGAGCAGTTCTTC
J: TRBJ2-7; size: few; D: .; V: TRBV3-1/TRBV3-2; CDR3: CASSQKGGSYEQYF; DNA: TGTGCCAGCAGCCAAAAGGGGGGATCCTACGAGCAGTACTTC
J: TRBJ2-1; size: .; D: .; V: TRBV5-1; CDR3: CASSRPTPYNEQFF; DNA: TGCGCCAGCAGCCGACCTACCCCCTACAATGAGCAGTTCTTC
J: TRBJ2-3; size: .; D: .; V: TRBV29-1; CDR3: CSVYREDTQYF; DNA: TGCAGCGTTTACAGGGAAGATACGCAGTATTTT
J: TRBJ2-7; size: once; D: .; V: TRBV11-2; CDR3: CASSLDRGAGLTYEQYF; DNA: TGTGCCAGCAGCTTAGATAGGGGGGCAGGGCTGACCTACGAGCAGTACTTC
J: TRBJ1-1; size: .; D: TRBD1; V: TRBV19; CDR3: CASSTTGASTEAFF; DNA: TGTGCCAGTAGTACGACAGGGGCGAGTACTGAAGCTTTCTTT
J: TRBJ1-5; size: .; D: .; V: TRBV19; CDR3: CASSMGVRQPQHF; DNA: TGTGCCAGTAGTATGGGGGTTAGGCAGCCCCAGCATTTT
J: TRBJ1-6; size: .; D: .; V: TRBV5-5; CDR3: CASSLAGGGGSYNSPLHF; DNA: TGTGCCAGCAGCTTGGCCGGGGGTGGAGGGTCCTATAATTCACCCCTCCACTTT
J: TRBJ1-5; size: once; D: .; V: TRBV5-6; CDR3: CASSRGKGTWQPQHF; DNA: TGTGCCAGCAGCCGGGGAAAGGGGACGTGGCAGCCCCAGCATTTT
J: TRBJ2-5; size: few; D: TRBD2; V: TRBV30; CDR3: CAWSVSSGKAQYF; DNA: TGTGCCTGGAGTGTAAGCAGCGGGAAAGCCCAGTACTTC
J: TRBJ2-7; size: .; D: .; V: TRBV9; CDR3: CASSVAVGYEQYF; DNA: TGTGCCAGCAGCGTAGCCGTGGGCTACGAGCAGTACTTC
J: TRBJ1-5; size: .; D: TRBD1; V: TRBV19; CDR3: CASSIDSRTGGHKDQPQHF; DNA: TGTGCCAGTAGTATAGATTCAAGAACAGGGGGCCACAAAGATCAGCCCCAGCATTTT
J: TRBJ1-1; size: .; D: .; V: TRBV18; CDR3: CASSHSTRNTEAFF; DNA: TGTGCCAGCTCACACTCCACACGGAACACTGAAGCTTTCTTT
J: TRBJ2-7; size: .; D: .; V: TRBV14; CDR3: CASSRGGGWHEQYF; DNA: TGTGCCAGCAGCCGAGGGGGGGGATGGCACGAGCAGTACTTC
J: TRBJ2-3; size: .; D: TRBD1; V: TRBV27; CDR3: CASSTTGSLDTQYF; DNA: TGTGCCAGCAGTACGACAGGGTCCCTAGATACGCAGTATTTT